The rows below give T cell receptor beta chains drawn from one sample of a study of early T cells in non-severe SARS-CoV-2 infection. A single record per CDR3 protein comes from TCRdb applying MiXCR to the 5' RACE reads. Seen here are 75,000 or so distinct CDR3 sequences, more than 13% observed once, and the top ten hold approximately 11%. The sequenced sample consisted of whole blood. The receptors were gathered from an adult who was a healthcare worker with PCR-confirmed SARS-CoV-2 infection or an uninfected control (not recorded which). The CDR3 runs from the conserved cysteine through the conserved F or W.

V gene,J gene,CDR3 protein
TRBV18,TRBJ2-7,CASSPLSYEQYF
TRBV6-1,TRBJ2-2,CASSEETGNTGELFF
TRBV5-1,TRBJ2-7,CASSSTSGGVYEQYF
TRBV29-1,TRBJ2-7,CSVVIYEQYF
TRBV7-2,TRBJ2-7,CASSLVVGTQQYEQYF
TRBV7-2,TRBJ2-7,CASSFAGGYEQYF
TRBV7-6,TRBJ2-3,CASSLVTGATGDTQYF
TRBV19,TRBJ1-4,CASTQRPGVSEKLFF
TRBV29-1,TRBJ2-7,CSVSVSGQGNEQYF
TRBV7-2,TRBJ2-2,CASSPTGSGTGELFF
TRBV7-8,TRBJ2-1,CASSFPPGLANEQFF
TRBV7-7,TRBJ2-3,CASSTHVVADTQYF
TRBV6-1,TRBJ2-1,CASSPGTRINEQFF
TRBV5-4,TRBJ1-1,CASSLERGWDTEAFF
TRBV7-2,TRBJ2-1,CASTPGAYNEQFF
TRBV18,TRBJ2-7,CASSPDRQDSYEQYF
TRBV11-2,TRBJ2-7,CASSPGTGGLGEQYF
TRBV2,TRBJ1-1,CASTGGTDTEAFF
TRBV3-1,TRBJ2-5,CASRSSSGAETQYF
TRBV2,TRBJ2-1,CASNFVEAVNEQFF
TRBV5-4,TRBJ2-3,CASSLGGLAGADTQYF
TRBV4-3,TRBJ1-2,CASSQAGRPDYGYTF
TRBV7-3,TRBJ1-1,CASKQDPNTEAFF
TRBV20-1,TRBJ2-5,CSALDQPQGTQYF
TRBV20-1,TRBJ2-3,CSAQLSSSTDTQYF
TRBV7-9,TRBJ2-7,CASSLGAGQITYEQYF
TRBV6-5,TRBJ1-2,CASSYDGLRGYTF
TRBV28,TRBJ1-6,CASSPGRQGSNSPLHF
TRBV18,TRBJ1-5,CASSPWGESNQPQHF
TRBV7-6,TRBJ1-3,CASSLYKGSFSGNTIYF
TRBV18,TRBJ2-3,CASSPLSASTDTQYF
TRBV5-1,TRBJ1-1,CASSGTGAGGTEAFF
TRBV7-9,TRBJ1-2,CASSWTDYGYTF
TRBV19,TRBJ1-5,CASTLFRDGNQPQHF
TRBV6-2/TRBV6-3,TRBJ2-2,CASNSGGPTGELFF
TRBV6-1,TRBJ2-5,CVSSDRGAETQYF
TRBV5-5,TRBJ2-7,CASSPAVGRVPYEQYF
TRBV11-2,TRBJ1-6,CASSLEYLGPLHF
TRBV7-3,TRBJ2-2,CASSFSRVGELFF
TRBV29-1,TRBJ2-5,CSVRGHIVAETQYF
TRBV20-1,TRBJ2-7,CSALHPGQKFYEQYF
TRBV19,TRBJ2-5,CASSIRLQETQYF
TRBV5-6,TRBJ1-3,CASTKRSISGNTIYF
TRBV19,TRBJ2-2,CASSIDGTGGLTGELFF
TRBV18,TRBJ1-6,CASSPAPADSPLHF
TRBV2,TRBJ2-3,CASSDGTSPADTQYF
TRBV6-2/TRBV6-3,TRBJ2-5,CATQLLLAGGKTQYF
TRBV6-5,TRBJ1-4,CASRPFRAEKLFF
TRBV12-3/TRBV12-4,TRBJ2-4,CASSFLATGGEENIQYF
TRBV4-2,TRBJ2-7,CASSQGQGAYEQYF
TRBV18,TRBJ2-5,CASYPGLGETQYF
TRBV18,TRBJ2-3,CASSPLPTVSTDTQYF